The source of this T cell receptor (beta chain) is a study of OX40 agonist ivuxolimab in advanced cancers. Study-wide context: All patients had ivuxolimab intravenously every 2 weeks at 0.01 to 10 mg/kg. Mean age around 60 years, range roughly 23 to 79; nearly 85% male.

The protocol was immunoSEQ multiplex PCR, while the TCRdb copy is restricted to in-frame clones and leaves out a portion. The profile covers some 50,000 clones, with roughly 80% appearing a single time and less than 4% taken by the ten largest. This clone has a handful of counts. This TCR came from an adult with an advanced solid tumor such as melanoma, head and neck, liver or kidney cancer. The sample consisted of CD4+ or CD8+ T cells sorted from blood, taken in a trial of the OX40 agonist ivuxolimab.

The CDR3 coding sequence is TGTGCCAGCTCCGGACAGGGGGGCAATGAGCAGTTCTTC. It encodes CASSGQGGNEQFF. The chain couples TRBV18 to TRBJ2-1, with 10 bases identical to TRBD1. The germline V gene has CDR1 KGHSH and CDR2 LQKENI. This CDR3 spans 13 amino acids. Unmatched junction bases numbered 2, after V lost 6 bases and J lost 6 bases. The full variable domain, completed using reference TRBV18 and TRBJ2-1, is NAGVMQNPRHLVRRRGQEARLRCSPMKGHSHVYWYRQLPEEGLKFMVYLQKENIIDESGMPKERFSAEFPKEGPSILRIQQVVRGDSAAYFCASSGQGGNEQFFGPGTRLTVL.